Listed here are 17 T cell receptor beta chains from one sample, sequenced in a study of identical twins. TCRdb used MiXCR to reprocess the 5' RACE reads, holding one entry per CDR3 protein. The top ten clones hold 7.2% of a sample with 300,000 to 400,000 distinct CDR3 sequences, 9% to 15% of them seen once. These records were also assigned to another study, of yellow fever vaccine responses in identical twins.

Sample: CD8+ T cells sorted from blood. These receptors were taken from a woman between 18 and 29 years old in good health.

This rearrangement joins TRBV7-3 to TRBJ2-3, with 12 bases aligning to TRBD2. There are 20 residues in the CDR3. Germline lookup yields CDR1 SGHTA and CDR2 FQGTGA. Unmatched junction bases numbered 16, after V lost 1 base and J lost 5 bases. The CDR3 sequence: CASSLKASGGETSRGDTQYF. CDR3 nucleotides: TGTGCCAGCAGCTTAAAGGCTAGCGGGGGGGAAACCTCTAGAGGAGATACGCAGTATTTT.

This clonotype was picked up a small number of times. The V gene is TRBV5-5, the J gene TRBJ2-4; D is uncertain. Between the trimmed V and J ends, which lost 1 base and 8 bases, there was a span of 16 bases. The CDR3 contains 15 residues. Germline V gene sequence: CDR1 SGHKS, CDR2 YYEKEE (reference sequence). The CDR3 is CASSLILGSKDIQYF. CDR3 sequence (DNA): TGTGCCAGCAGCTTGATCCTGGGGTCAAAGGACATTCAGTACTTC. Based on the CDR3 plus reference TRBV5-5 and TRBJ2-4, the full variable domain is DAGVTQSPTHLIKTRGQQVTLRCSPISGHKSVSWYQQVLGQGPQFIFQYYEKEERGRGNFPDRFSARQFPNYSSELNVNALLLGDSALYLCASSLILGSKDIQYFGAGTRLSVL.

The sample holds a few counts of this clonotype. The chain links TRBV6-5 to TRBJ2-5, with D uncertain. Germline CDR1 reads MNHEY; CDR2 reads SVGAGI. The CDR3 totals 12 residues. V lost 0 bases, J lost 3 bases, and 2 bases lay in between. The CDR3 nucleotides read TGTGCCAGCAGTTACTCGAAAGAGACCCAGTACTTC. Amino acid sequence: CASSYSKETQYF.

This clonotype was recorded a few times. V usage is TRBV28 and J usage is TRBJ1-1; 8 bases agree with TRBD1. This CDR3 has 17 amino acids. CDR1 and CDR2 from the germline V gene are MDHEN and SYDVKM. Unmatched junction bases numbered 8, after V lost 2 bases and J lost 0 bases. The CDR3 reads CASSLRGQGILNTEAFF. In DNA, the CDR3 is TGTGCCAGCAGTTTACGAGGACAGGGTATCTTGAACACTGAAGCTTTCTTT.

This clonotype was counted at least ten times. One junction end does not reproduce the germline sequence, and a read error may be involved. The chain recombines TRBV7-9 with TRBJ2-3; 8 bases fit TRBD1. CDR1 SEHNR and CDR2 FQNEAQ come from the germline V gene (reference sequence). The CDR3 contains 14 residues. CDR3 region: CASSLGQGTDTQYF. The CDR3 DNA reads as TGCGCCAGCAGCTTAGGACAGGGAACGGATACGCAGTATTTT.

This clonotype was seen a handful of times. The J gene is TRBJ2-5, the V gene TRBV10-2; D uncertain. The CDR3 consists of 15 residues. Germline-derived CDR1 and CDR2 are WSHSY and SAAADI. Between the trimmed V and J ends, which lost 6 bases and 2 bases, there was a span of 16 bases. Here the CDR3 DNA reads TGCGCCAGCAGCCCCGTTTATTCCACTCAAGAGACCCAGTACTTC. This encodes CASSPVYSTQETQYF.

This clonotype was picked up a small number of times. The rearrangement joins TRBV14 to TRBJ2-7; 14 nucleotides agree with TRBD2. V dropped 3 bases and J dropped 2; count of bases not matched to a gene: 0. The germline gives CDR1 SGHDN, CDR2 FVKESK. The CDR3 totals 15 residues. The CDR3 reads CASSQTSGRAYEQYF. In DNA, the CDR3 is TGTGCCAGCAGCCAGACTAGCGGGAGGGCCTACGAGCAGTACTTC.

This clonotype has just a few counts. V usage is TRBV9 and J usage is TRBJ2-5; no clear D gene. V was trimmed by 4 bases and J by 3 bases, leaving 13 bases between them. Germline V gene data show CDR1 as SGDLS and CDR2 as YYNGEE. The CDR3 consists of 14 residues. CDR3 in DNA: TGTGCCAGCAGCCTACCCAACAGTGAAGAGACCCAGTACTTC. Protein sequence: CASSLPNSEETQYF.

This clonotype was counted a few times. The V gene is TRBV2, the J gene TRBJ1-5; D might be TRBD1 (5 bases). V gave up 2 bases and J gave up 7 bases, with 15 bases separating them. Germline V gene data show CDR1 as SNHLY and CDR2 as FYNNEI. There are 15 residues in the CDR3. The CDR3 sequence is CASSECCDSPQPQHF. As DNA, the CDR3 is TGTGCCAGCAGTGAATGTTGTGACAGTCCCCAGCCCCAGCATTTT. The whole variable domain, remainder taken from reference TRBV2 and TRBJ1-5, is EPEVTQTPSHQVTQMGQEVILRCVPISNHLYFYWYRQILGQKVEFLVSFYNNEISEKSEIFDDQFSVERPDGSNFTLKIRSTKLEDSAMYFCASSECCDSPQPQHFGDGTRLSIL.

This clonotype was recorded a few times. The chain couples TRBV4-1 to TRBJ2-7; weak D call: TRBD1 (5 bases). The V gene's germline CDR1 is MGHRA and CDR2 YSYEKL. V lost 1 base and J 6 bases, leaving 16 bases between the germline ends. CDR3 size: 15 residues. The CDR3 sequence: CASSQGVGTGSEQYF. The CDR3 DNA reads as TGCGCCAGCAGCCAAGGCGTGGGTACAGGCTCCGAGCAGTACTTC.

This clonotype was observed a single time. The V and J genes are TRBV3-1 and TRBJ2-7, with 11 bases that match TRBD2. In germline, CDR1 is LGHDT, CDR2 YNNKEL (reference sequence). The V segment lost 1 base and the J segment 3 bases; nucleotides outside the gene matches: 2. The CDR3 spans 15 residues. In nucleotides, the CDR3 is TGTGCCAGCAGCCAAGCAACTAGCGGGAGCTACGAGCAGTACTTC. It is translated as CASSQATSGSYEQYF.

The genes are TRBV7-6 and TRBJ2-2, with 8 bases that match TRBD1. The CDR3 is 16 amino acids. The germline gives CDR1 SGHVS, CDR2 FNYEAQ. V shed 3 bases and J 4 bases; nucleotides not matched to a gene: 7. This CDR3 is CASSFPRGLFTGELFF. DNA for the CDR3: TGTGCCAGCAGCTTTCCCAGGGGGCTGTTCACCGGGGAGCTGTTTTTT.

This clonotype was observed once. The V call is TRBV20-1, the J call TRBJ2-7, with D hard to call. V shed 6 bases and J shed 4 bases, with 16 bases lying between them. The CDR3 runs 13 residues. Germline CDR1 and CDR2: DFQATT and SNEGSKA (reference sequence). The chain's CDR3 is CSASTPALYEQYV. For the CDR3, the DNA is TGCAGTGCCTCAACCCCGGCTCTTTACGAGCAGTACGTC.

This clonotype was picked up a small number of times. The CDR3 here is CASSSLQGGTDTQYF. The CDR3 DNA reads TGTGCCAGCAGTTCCTTACAGGGAGGCACAGATACGCAGTATTTT. The J gene is TRBJ2-3, the V gene TRBV12-3 or TRBV12-4, with D possibly TRBD1 on 6 matching bases. V gave up 4 bases and J gave up 1 base, with 12 bases separating them. The CDR3 covers 15 residues.

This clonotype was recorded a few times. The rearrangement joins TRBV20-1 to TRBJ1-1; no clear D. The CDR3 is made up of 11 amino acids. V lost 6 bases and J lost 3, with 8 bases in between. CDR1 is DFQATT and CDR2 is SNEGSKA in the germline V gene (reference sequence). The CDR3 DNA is TGCAGTGCCCCCGAGGACACTGAAGCTTTCTTT. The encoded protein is CSAPEDTEAFF.

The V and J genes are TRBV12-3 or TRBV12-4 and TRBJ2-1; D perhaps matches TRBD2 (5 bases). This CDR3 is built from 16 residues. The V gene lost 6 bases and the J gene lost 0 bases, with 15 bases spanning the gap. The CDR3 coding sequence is TGTGCCAGCAGAGAAGAGGGCGCAAGCTCCTACAATGAGCAGTTCTTC. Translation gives CASREEGASSYNEQFF.

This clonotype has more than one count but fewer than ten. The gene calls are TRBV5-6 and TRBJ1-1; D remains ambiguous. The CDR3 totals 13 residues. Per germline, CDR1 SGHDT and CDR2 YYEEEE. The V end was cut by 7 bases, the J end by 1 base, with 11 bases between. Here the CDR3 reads CASLDEGNTEAFF. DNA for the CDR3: TGTGCCAGCCTAGATGAGGGGAACACTGAAGCTTTCTTT. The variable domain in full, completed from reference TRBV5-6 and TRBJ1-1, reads DAGVTQSPTHLIKTRGQQVTLRCSPKSGHDTVSWYQQALGQGPQFIFQYYEEEERQRGNFPDRFSGHQFPNYSSELNVNALLLGDSALYLCASLDEGNTEAFFGQGTRLTVV.